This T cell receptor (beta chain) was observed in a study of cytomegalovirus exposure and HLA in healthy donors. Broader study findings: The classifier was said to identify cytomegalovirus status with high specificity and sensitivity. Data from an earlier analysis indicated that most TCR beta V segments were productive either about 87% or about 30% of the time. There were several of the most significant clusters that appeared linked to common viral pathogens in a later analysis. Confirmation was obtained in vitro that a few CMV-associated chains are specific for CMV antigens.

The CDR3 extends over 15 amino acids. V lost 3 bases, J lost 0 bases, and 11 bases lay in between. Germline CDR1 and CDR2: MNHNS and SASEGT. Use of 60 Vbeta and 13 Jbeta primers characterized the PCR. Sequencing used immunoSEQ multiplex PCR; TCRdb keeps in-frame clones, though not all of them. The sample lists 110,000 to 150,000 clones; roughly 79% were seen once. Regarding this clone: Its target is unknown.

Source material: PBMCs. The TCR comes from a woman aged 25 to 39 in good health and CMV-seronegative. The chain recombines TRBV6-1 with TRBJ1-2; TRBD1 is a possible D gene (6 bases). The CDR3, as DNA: TGTGCCAGCAGTGACTGGGGGCCCCCTAACTATGGCTACACCTTC. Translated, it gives CASSDWGPPNYGYTF.